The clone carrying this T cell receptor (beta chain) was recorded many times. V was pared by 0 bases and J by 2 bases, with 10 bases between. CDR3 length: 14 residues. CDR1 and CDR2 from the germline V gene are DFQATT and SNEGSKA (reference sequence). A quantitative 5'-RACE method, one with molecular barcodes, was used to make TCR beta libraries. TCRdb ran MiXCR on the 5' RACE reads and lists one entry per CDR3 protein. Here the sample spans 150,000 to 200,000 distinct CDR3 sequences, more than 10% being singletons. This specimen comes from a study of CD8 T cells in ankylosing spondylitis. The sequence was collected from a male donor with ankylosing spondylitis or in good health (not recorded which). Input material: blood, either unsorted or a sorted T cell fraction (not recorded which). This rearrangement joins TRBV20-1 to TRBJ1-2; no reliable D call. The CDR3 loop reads CSARDPESNYGYTF. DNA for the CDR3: TGCAGTGCTAGAGACCCCGAGAGCAACTATGGCTACACCTTC.